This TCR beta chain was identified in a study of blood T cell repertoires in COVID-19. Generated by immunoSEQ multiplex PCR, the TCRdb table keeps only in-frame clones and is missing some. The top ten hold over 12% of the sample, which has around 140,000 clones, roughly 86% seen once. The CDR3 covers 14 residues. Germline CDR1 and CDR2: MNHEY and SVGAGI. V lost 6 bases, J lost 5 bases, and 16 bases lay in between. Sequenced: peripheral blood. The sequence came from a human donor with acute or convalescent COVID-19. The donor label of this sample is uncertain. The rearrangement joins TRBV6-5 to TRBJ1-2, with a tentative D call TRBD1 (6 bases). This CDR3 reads CASRHPGQRYGYTF. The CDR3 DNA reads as TGTGCCAGCAGACATCCGGGACAAAGATATGGCTACACCTTC.